Shown below are 28 T cell receptor beta chains from a single sample sequenced in a study of OX40 agonist ivuxolimab in advanced cancers. Library method: the immunoSEQ multiplex PCR assay. TCRdb provides this immuneACCESS table in a form limited to in-frame rearrangements. Some clones are lacking; in checked studies, under half of them reflect an unresolved V gene, and why the rest are absent is not known. Recorded for this sample are some 70,000 clones; 65% to 90% of them occurred a single time. The top ten hold under 0.75% of the sample. Sequences were derived from CD4+ or CD8+ T cells sorted from blood, sampled in a trial of the OX40 agonist ivuxolimab. Source of these receptors: an adult with an advanced solid tumor such as melanoma, head and neck, liver or kidney cancer.

The V and J genes are TRBV7-3 and TRBJ1-3; a possible D gene is TRBD1 (5 bases). This CDR3 spans 15 amino acids. CDR1 is SGHTA, CDR2 FQGTGA, per germline. The germline V and J ends were trimmed by 5 bases and 0 bases, with 11 bases remaining between them. Here the CDR3 reads CASSITGTSGNTIYF. DNA of the CDR3: TGTGCCAGCAGCATCACAGGCACCTCTGGAAACACCATATATTTT.

Worth noting for this clone: A read error may account for a junction end that differs from germline. The chain uses TRBV7-2 and TRBJ2-5, with D possibly matching TRBD2 (5 bases). The CDR3 contains 13 residues. Germline lookup yields CDR1 SGHTA and CDR2 FQGNSA. CDR3 region: CASTLGSFETQYF. The CDR3 DNA reads as TGTGCCAGCACCTTAGGGAGTTTCGAGACCCAGTACTTC.

The chain links TRBV28 to TRBJ2-7; a possible D gene is TRBD2 (7 bases). Germline loops: CDR1 MDHEN, CDR2 SYDVKM. Trimming stripped 6 bases from V and 2 bases from J, with 14 bases between. The CDR3 spans 14 residues. Written as DNA, the CDR3 is TGTGCCAGCAGGGGGGGGCCCGCCACCTACGAGCAGTACTTC. Amino acid sequence: CASRGGPATYEQYF.

V and J are TRBV11-2 and TRBJ2-6; D is possibly TRBD2 (6 bases). Trimming removed 8 bases from V and 0 bases from J, with 14 bases in between. Germline assignment: CDR1 SGHAT and CDR2 FQNNGV. The CDR3 extends over 16 amino acids. In DNA form, the CDR3 reads TGTGCCAGCTCCGGGACTTTACTCTCTGGGGCCAACGTCCTGACTTTC. Encoded protein: CASSGTLLSGANVLTF. The full variable domain, in which reference TRBV11-2 and TRBJ2-6 provide the parts outside the CDR3, is EAGVAQSPRYKIIEKRQSVAFWCNPISGHATLYWYQQILGQGPKLLIQFQNNGVVDDSQLPKDRFSAERLKGVDSTLKIQPAKLEDSAVYLCASSGTLLSGANVLTFGAGSRLTVL.

This rearrangement joins TRBV6-5 to TRBJ1-1; D is uncertain. CDR3 length equals 13 residues. In germline, CDR1 is MNHEY, CDR2 SVGAGI. V was pared by 6 bases and J by 0 bases, with 8 bases between. Written as DNA, the CDR3 is TGTGCCAGCAGCCTCCAGGTGAACACTGAAGCTTTCTTT. This translates into CASSLQVNTEAFF.

DNA of the CDR3: TGTGCCTGGAGCCTACAGGGCAACTATGGCTACACCTTC. It translates to CAWSLQGNYGYTF. The chain recombines TRBV30 with TRBJ1-2; TRBD1 is a possible D gene (6 bases). Trimming removed 3 bases at V and 2 bases at J, with 10 bases between. Germline V gene sequence: CDR1 GTSNPN, CDR2 SVGIG (reference sequence). The CDR3 extends over 13 amino acids.

The chain couples TRBV19 to TRBJ1-1; 8 bases align to TRBD1. This CDR3 has 13 amino acids. CDR1 and CDR2 from the germline V gene are LNHDA and SQIVND (reference sequence). Unmatched junction bases numbered 4, after V lost 5 bases and J lost 5 bases. CDR3 DNA sequence: TGTGCCAGTAGTCAGGGGGCAGGTACTGAAGCTTTCTTT. It translates to CASSQGAGTEAFF.

The V gene is TRBV18, the J gene TRBJ1-5; D remains unclear. The germline CDR1 and CDR2 sequences are KGHSH and LQKENI. The CDR3 runs to 15 residues. V was trimmed by 5 bases and J by 5 bases, leaving 16 bases between them. DNA for the CDR3: TGTGCCAGCTCATTGATGCACACGCGCGATCAGCCCCAGCATTTT. This encodes CASSLMHTRDQPQHF. The full variable domain, rest sourced from reference TRBV18 and TRBJ1-5, is NAGVMQNPRHLVRRRGQEARLRCSPMKGHSHVYWYRQLPEEGLKFMVYLQKENIIDESGMPKERFSAEFPKEGPSILRIQQVVRGDSAAYFCASSLMHTRDQPQHFGDGTRLSIL.

The V and J genes are TRBV5-1 and TRBJ2-2, with D maybe TRBD2 (6 bases). This CDR3 spans 15 amino acids. V lost 4 bases, J lost 2 bases, and 12 bases lay in between. Looked up from germline, CDR1 is SGHRS and CDR2 is YFSETQ. CDR3 sequence reads: CASSPLATNTGELFF. CDR3 DNA sequence: TGCGCCAGCAGCCCTCTAGCGACCAACACCGGGGAGCTGTTTTTT.

V is TRBV6-5 and J is TRBJ1-4, with unresolved D. The germline V gene encodes CDR1 MNHEY and CDR2 SVGAGI. This CDR3 comprises 16 residues. Trimming removed 2 bases from V and 0 bases from J, with 10 bases in between. The CDR3 bases are TGTGCCAGCAGTTACGGACGTCCCGCAACTAATGAAAAACTGTTTTTT. This gives the protein CASSYGRPATNEKLFF.

The chain has TRBV5-1 and TRBJ2-2; D tentatively fits TRBD1 or TRBD2 (5 bases each). V lost 4 bases to trimming and J lost 3 bases, with 13 bases between them. The germline gives CDR1 SGHRS, CDR2 YFSETQ. This CDR3 has 15 residues. The CDR3 bases are TGCGCCAGCAGCGGGGACGGTAGATACACCGGGGAGCTGTTTTTT. As protein: CASSGDGRYTGELFF.

This clone was observed a single time. J is TRBJ2-2 and V is TRBV19, with 10 bases lining up with TRBD1. CDR3 size: 15 residues. V lost 6 bases to trimming and J lost 6 bases; unmatched junction nucleotides: 7. Germline V gene sequence: CDR1 LNHDA, CDR2 SQIVND (reference sequence). In DNA form, the CDR3 reads TGTGCCAGTAGAGCTGACAGGGGGCGTGCCGGGGAGCTGTTTTTT. Protein sequence: CASRADRGRAGELFF.

V gene TRBV13 combines with J gene TRBJ2-2, with a tentative D call TRBD2 (6 bases). With 4 bases removed from V and 5 bases from J, the gap between germline ends came to 14 bases. Germline CDR1 and CDR2: PRHDT and FYEKMQ (reference sequence). The CDR3 has 15 residues. This chain's CDR3 is CASSSGTGRTGELFF. CDR3 DNA: TGTGCCAGCAGCTCTGGGACGGGGAGGACCGGGGAGCTGTTTTTT.

The chain links TRBV7-9 to TRBJ1-1; D is undetermined. V was trimmed by 3 bases and J by 2 bases, leaving 13 bases between them. The germline CDR1 and CDR2 sequences are SEHNR and FQNEAQ (reference sequence). The CDR3 is 15 residues long. The CDR3 coding sequence is TGTGCCAGCAGCTTCCAAGGTGCGGGAAACACTGAAGCTTTCTTT. This translates into CASSFQGAGNTEAFF.

The chain has TRBV6-1 and TRBJ2-3; tentatively, D is TRBD2 (6 bases). The CDR3 is 14 amino acids. The V gene's germline CDR1 is MNHNS and CDR2 SASEGT. With 2 bases removed from V and 0 bases from J, the gap between germline ends came to 6 bases. The CDR3 DNA follows: TGTGCCAGCAGTGAACTAGCGAGCACAGATACGCAGTATTTT. Amino acid sequence: CASSELASTDTQYF.

This clone was seen a few times. The DNA for the CDR3 is TGTGCCAGCAGTGAAAGAACGACGAACACTGAAGCTTTCTTT. Its translation is CASSERTTNTEAFF. The J gene is TRBJ1-1, the V gene TRBV2, with D unresolved. This CDR3 has 14 amino acids. The germline CDR1 and CDR2 sequences are SNHLY and FYNNEI. Trimming shortened V by 2 bases and J by 1 base, and 8 bases separated the two germline ends.

This rearrangement joins TRBV7-2 to TRBJ1-5; D perhaps matches TRBD1 (5 bases). This CDR3 comprises 12 residues. The V and J ends lost 0 bases and 9 bases respectively, with 6 bases between them. CDR1 is SGHTA and CDR2 is FQGNSA in the germline V gene. CDR3 residues: CASSLAGGPQHF. The CDR3 region has the DNA TGTGCCAGCAGCTTAGCGGGGGGGCCCCAGCATTTT.

V and J are TRBV2 and TRBJ2-3, with TRBD2 identical over 10 bases. This CDR3 region has 15 residues. The ends lost 3 bases at V and 3 bases at J; junction bases unmatched: 3. Germline CDR1 SNHLY, CDR2 FYNNEI. CDR3 sequence (DNA): TGTGCCAGCAGTGAGATGGGACTAGCGACAGATACGCAGTATTTT. It yields the protein CASSEMGLATDTQYF.

The chain employs TRBV5-6 and TRBJ2-3; weak D call: TRBD2 (6 bases). CDR3 length: 13 residues. The V and J ends lost 1 base and 6 bases respectively, with 9 bases between them. Germline-derived CDR1 and CDR2 are SGHDT and YYEEEE. The CDR3 coding sequence is TGTGCCAGCAGCTTGCGCAGCGGGGATACGCAGTATTTT. It specifies CASSLRSGDTQYF.

On this clone: Sequence at one end of the junction differs from germline and may be a read error. This chain joins TRBV28 and TRBJ2-3; TRBD1 is a possible D gene (7 bases). Germline CDR1 MDHEN, CDR2 SYDVKM. This CDR3 has 13 amino acids. DNA for the CDR3: TGTGCCGGCAGGGGGGTTGGGACAGATACGCAGTATTTT. Amino acids: CAGRGVGTDTQYF.

The rearrangement links TRBV6-5 to TRBJ1-3, with a tentative D call TRBD1 (5 bases). Germline V CDR1 and CDR2: MNHEY, SVGAGI. The CDR3 consists of 14 residues. V was trimmed by 6 bases and J by 3 bases, leaving 12 bases between them. The CDR3 protein is CASSRSGGGNTIYF. In DNA, the CDR3 is TGTGCCAGCAGCAGATCGGGGGGTGGAAACACCATATATTTT.

The chain is built from TRBV5-6 and TRBJ2-7; no definite D call. V shed 1 base and J shed 3 bases, with 5 bases lying between them. The CDR3 loop spans 12 amino acids. Germline CDR1 is SGHDT and CDR2 is YYEEEE. CDR3: CASSLMNYEQYF. CDR3 bases: TGTGCCAGCAGCTTGATGAACTACGAGCAGTACTTC.

This clone was picked up a small number of times. The chain recombines TRBV15 with TRBJ2-5; TRBD1 or TRBD2 may be the D gene (5 bases each). The V end lost 5 bases, the J end lost 1 base, and 14 bases lay between the germline ends. The germline V gene has CDR1 LNHNV and CDR2 YYDKDF (reference sequence). There are 15 residues in the CDR3. The CDR3 DNA reads TGTGCCACCAGCGGGGACCTTGGTGCCCAAGAGACCCAGTACTTC. This translates into CATSGDLGAQETQYF.

This clone was detected a few times. The CDR3: CAWRQESAGEQYF. The CDR3 DNA sequence: TGTGCCTGGAGACAGGAGTCGGCTGGGGAGCAGTACTTC. V usage is TRBV19 and J usage is TRBJ2-7; D is possibly TRBD1 (6 bases). Per germline, CDR1 LNHDA and CDR2 SQIVND (reference sequence). The CDR3 consists of 13 residues. V shed 11 bases and J shed 7 bases, with 21 bases lying between them.

The chain is built from TRBV5-6 and TRBJ1-3; D call uncertain. Trimming took 2 bases from V and 4 from J, leaving 10 bases between them. The germline V gene encodes CDR1 SGHDT and CDR2 YYEEEE. The CDR3 sequence is 14 residues long. As DNA, the CDR3 is TGTGCCAGCAGCTTACGTGGCGTAGGAAACACCATATATTTT. This gives the protein CASSLRGVGNTIYF.

This clone was seen a few times. This chain links TRBV7-8 with TRBJ1-2, with D tentatively TRBD1 (6 bases). Germline CDR1 is SGHVS and CDR2 is FQNEAQ. V lost 4 bases to trimming and J lost 4 bases, with 10 bases between them. The CDR3 consists of 13 residues. CDR3 residues: CASSSQGTYGYTF. As DNA, the CDR3 is TGTGCCAGCAGCTCGCAGGGGACCTATGGCTACACCTTC.

The V and J genes are TRBV5-5 and TRBJ2-7, with D unresolved. Per germline, CDR1 SGHKS and CDR2 YYEKEE (reference sequence). The CDR3 covers 15 residues. The V and J ends lost 0 bases and 2 bases respectively, with 12 bases between them. The CDR3 DNA reads as TGTGCCAGCAGCTTGGGCGGCAAAACGCCCTACGAGCAGTACTTC. Amino acid sequence: CASSLGGKTPYEQYF.

The CDR3 protein is CASSSGGLYTEAFF. CDR3 in DNA: TGCGCCAGCAGCTCGGGGGGGCTATACACTGAAGCTTTCTTT. The V and J genes are TRBV5-1 and TRBJ1-1, with D possibly matching TRBD1 (6 bases). This CDR3 has 14 amino acids. Trimming cost V 3 bases and J 3 bases, with 12 bases left between them. Germline values: CDR1 SGHRS, CDR2 YFSETQ.